This T cell receptor beta chain came from a study of blood T cells in healthy people across ages. V was cut by 5 bases and J by 2 bases, with 15 bases left in between. CDR3 length equals 15 residues. Germline loops: CDR1 SGHTA, CDR2 FQGNSA. Primers used in a second PCR of roughly 6 to 12 cycles were a sample-barcoded 5' primer and a J-beta primer mix. Each CDR3 protein is one row after TCRdb ran MiXCR on the 5' RACE reads. The repertoire has about a million distinct CDR3 sequences, just over 50% of them found once; the top ten carry about a fifth. This sequence originates from a woman in her sixties in good health. Sequencing was done on a sample of blood. The genes are TRBV7-2 and TRBJ2-5, with TRBD2 as a possible D gene (6 bases). The CDR3 loop reads CASSPVVGSQETQYF. The CDR3 DNA reads as TGTGCCAGCAGCCCCGTCGTCGGGAGTCAAGAGACCCAGTACTTC.